This passage covers 8 T cell receptor beta chains from one sample sequenced in a study of blood T cell repertoires in COVID-19. Clones were read by immunoSEQ multiplex PCR, and TCRdb kept only the in-frame ones, dropping some. Of under 400,000 clones listed, roughly 90% are singletons. Sequenced input: peripheral blood. Source of these receptors: a woman aged 25 to 39 with COVID-19, enrolled during active disease.

The chain has TRBV14 and TRBJ2-3; 8 bases map to TRBD1. The ends lost 6 bases at V and 4 bases at J; junction bases unmatched: 3. The V gene's germline CDR1 is SGHDN and CDR2 FVKESK. This CDR3 has 13 amino acids. The CDR3 nucleotides are TGTGCCAGCAGTCTACAGGGGGCAGATACGCAGTATTTT. Protein: CASSLQGADTQYF.

The CDR3 loop is CASSLQGAYYGYTF. CDR3 coding DNA: TGTGCCAGTAGTCTCCAGGGGGCTTACTATGGCTACACCTTC. The chain combines TRBV19 with TRBJ1-2, with TRBD1 identical over 8 bases. Germline CDR1 reads LNHDA; CDR2 reads SQIVND (reference sequence). J lost 3 bases, V lost 5 bases, and 5 bases had no gene match. The CDR3 has 14 amino acids.

This chain connects TRBV10-2 to TRBJ2-1, with TRBD2 matching over 14 bases. Germline V CDR1 and CDR2: WSHSY, SAAADI. The V gene end was trimmed by 5 bases and the J gene end by 10 bases; junction bases not matched to a gene: 7. This CDR3 contains 15 residues. DNA for the CDR3: TGCGCCAGCAGTAAGACTAGCGGGAGGGCCGGGGAGCAGTTCTTC. This encodes CASSKTSGRAGEQFF.

The J gene is TRBJ2-3, the V gene TRBV19; TRBD2 matches at 13 bases. The junction had 10 bases not matched to a gene; V was cut back by 7 bases and J by 0 bases. CDR3 length: 18 residues. Per germline, CDR1 LNHDA and CDR2 SQIVND (reference sequence). Here the CDR3 DNA reads TGTGCCAGTACCCCACTAGCGGGAGGGGTAACTAGCACAGATACGCAGTATTTT. This encodes CASTPLAGGVTSTDTQYF.

This chain joins TRBV3-1 (or the pseudogene TRBV3-2) and TRBJ1-2; perhaps TRBD1 as D (6 bases). CDR1 and CDR2 from the germline V gene are LGHDT and YNNKEL (reference sequence). V lost 0 bases and J lost 8, with 13 bases in between. The CDR3 is 14 residues long. The CDR3 protein is CASSQDGAGVGYTF. CDR3 in DNA: TGTGCCAGCAGCCAAGATGGCGCAGGGGTCGGCTACACCTTC.

The chain joins TRBV29-1 to TRBJ2-1; tentative D call: TRBD2 (6 bases). The CDR3 totals 13 residues. Looked up from germline, CDR1 is SQVTM and CDR2 is ANQGSEA. V gave up 3 bases and J gave up 8 bases, with 14 bases separating them. CDR3 residues: CSVDWGREDEQFF. The CDR3 DNA reads as TGCAGCGTTGACTGGGGCAGGGAGGATGAGCAGTTCTTC.

The V call is TRBV13, the J call TRBJ2-1; 8 bases are a match to TRBD2. The CDR3 spans 20 residues. V trimming: 2 bases; J trimming: 0 bases; junction bases outside the gene matches: 15. Germline V gene data show CDR1 as PRHDT and CDR2 as FYEKMQ (reference sequence). DNA of the CDR3: TGTGCCAGCAGCTTAACGGCGAGACTAGCGTTGACGAGCTCCTACAATGAGCAGTTCTTC. Protein product: CASSLTARLALTSSYNEQFF. Complete variable domain (other parts from reference TRBV13 and TRBJ2-1): AAGVIQSPRHLIKEKRETATLKCYPIPRHDTVYWYQQGPGQDPQFLISFYEKMQSDKGSIPDRFSAQQFSDYHSELNMSSLELGDSALYFCASSLTARLALTSSYNEQFFGPGTRLTVL.

A note on this clone: This may be a read error, as it is one base from a much larger clone. The rearrangement uses TRBV6-5 and TRBJ2-2; no reliable D call. This CDR3 region has 11 residues. V was clipped by 8 bases and J by 3 bases, with 4 bases between them. Germline V CDR1 and CDR2: MNHEY, SVGAGI. The CDR3 bases are TGTGCCAGCCGGGACACCGGGGAGCTGTTTTTT. As protein: CASRDTGELFF.